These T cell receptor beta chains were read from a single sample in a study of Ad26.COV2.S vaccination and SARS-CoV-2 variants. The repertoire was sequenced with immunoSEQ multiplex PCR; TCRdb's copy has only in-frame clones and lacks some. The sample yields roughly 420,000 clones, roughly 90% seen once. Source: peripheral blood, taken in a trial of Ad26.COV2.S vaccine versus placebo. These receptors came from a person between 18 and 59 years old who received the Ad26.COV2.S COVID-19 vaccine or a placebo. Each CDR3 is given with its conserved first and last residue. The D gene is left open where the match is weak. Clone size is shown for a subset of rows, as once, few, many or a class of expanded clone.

cdr3_nt: TGTGCCAGCAGCGTCGACGTTGGGGCTGGGGTCAAGCCAGATACGCAGTATTTT; cdr3_aa: CASSVDVGAGVKPDTQYF; d_call: .; j_call: TRBJ2-3; clone_size: .; v_call: TRBV7-9
cdr3_nt: TGCGCCAGCAGCCAAGCACAGGGGTCCTACGAGCAGTACTTC; cdr3_aa: CASSQAQGSYEQYF; d_call: TRBD1; j_call: TRBJ2-7; clone_size: .; v_call: TRBV4-3
cdr3_nt: TGTGCCAGCAGTGAATTAGGACAGAATGAAAAACTGTTTTTT; cdr3_aa: CASSELGQNEKLFF; d_call: .; j_call: TRBJ1-4; clone_size: .; v_call: TRBV25-1
cdr3_nt: TGCGCCAGCAGCCGGGACTTTCCCTCCTACAATGAGCAGTTCTTC; cdr3_aa: CASSRDFPSYNEQFF; d_call: .; j_call: TRBJ2-1; clone_size: .; v_call: TRBV10-2
cdr3_nt: TGTGCCAGCTCAGTAAATGGGCCGGAACACGAGCAGTACTTC; cdr3_aa: CASSVNGPEHEQYF; d_call: .; j_call: TRBJ2-7; clone_size: .; v_call: TRBV18
cdr3_nt: TGTGCCAGCAGGGCCACTGAAGCTTTCTTT; cdr3_aa: CASRATEAFF; d_call: .; j_call: TRBJ1-1; clone_size: few; v_call: TRBV12-3/TRBV12-4
cdr3_nt: TGTGCCAGCAGTCCGACAGCAACCGGGGAGCTGTTTTTT; cdr3_aa: CASSPTATGELFF; d_call: .; j_call: TRBJ2-2; clone_size: once; v_call: TRBV2
cdr3_nt: TGTGCCAGCAGCTTAGGGGACCGCCAAGAGACCCAGTACTTC; cdr3_aa: CASSLGDRQETQYF; d_call: .; j_call: TRBJ2-5; clone_size: .; v_call: TRBV13
cdr3_nt: TGTGCCGGATCAGGGGGAGAGACCCAGTACTTC; cdr3_aa: CAGSGGETQYF; d_call: TRBD1; j_call: TRBJ2-5; clone_size: .; v_call: TRBV2
cdr3_nt: TGTGCCACCAGCAGAGACCAGCCGGAGTATGGACAGGGGTACTATGGCTACACCTTC; cdr3_aa: CATSRDQPEYGQGYYGYTF; d_call: TRBD1; j_call: TRBJ1-2; clone_size: .; v_call: TRBV15
cdr3_nt: TGTGCCAGCAGTGACGCCACGGGACAGTTTAATCAGCCCCAGCATTTT; cdr3_aa: CASSDATGQFNQPQHF; d_call: TRBD1; j_call: TRBJ1-5; clone_size: .; v_call: TRBV6-2/TRBV6-3
cdr3_nt: TGCGCCAGCAGCCAAGATCTCGGGGCGGGTTCACCCCTCCACTTT; cdr3_aa: CASSQDLGAGSPLHF; d_call: .; j_call: TRBJ1-6; clone_size: .; v_call: TRBV4-3
cdr3_nt: TGTGCCAGAATCCGGGACAGGGTTTTGGGACAGCCCCAGCATTTT; cdr3_aa: CARIRDRVLGQPQHF; d_call: .; j_call: TRBJ1-5; clone_size: .; v_call: TRBV21-1
cdr3_nt: TGTGCCAGCAGCCTTTATACCGGCCAAGAGGGGATCTATGGCTACACCTTC; cdr3_aa: CASSLYTGQEGIYGYTF; d_call: .; j_call: TRBJ1-2; clone_size: .; v_call: TRBV11-2
cdr3_nt: TGTGTCACAAGAGGGGGGTACACCGGGGAGCTGTTTTTT; cdr3_aa: CVTRGGYTGELFF; d_call: .; j_call: TRBJ2-2; clone_size: .; v_call: TRBV19
cdr3_nt: TGCGCCAGCAGCCCGCCCTCGGCGGTTTATGGCTACACCTTC; cdr3_aa: CASSPPSAVYGYTF; d_call: .; j_call: TRBJ1-2; clone_size: .; v_call: TRBV5-1